This T cell receptor (beta chain) was found in a study of T cell repertoires in cytomegalovirus infection. Study-wide context: Recently identified HLA-C-restricted CMV epitopes were among the peptides used. TCR beta signatures that were public indicated CMV infection and matching HLA type. Overall study results and limits: The ex vivo response was dominated by HLA-C-restricted CMV-specific TCR beta clonotypes. Identification of carriers of CMV plus the relevant HLA was performed using cumulative public TCR beta family frequency.

This clonotype was recorded a few times. The antigen is unknown. Trimming took 1 base from V and 5 from J, leaving 17 bases between them. Germline CDR1 SGHTA, CDR2 FQGNSA. The CDR3 extends over 16 amino acids. TCRdb reanalysed the reads using MiXCR and keeps one entry per CDR3 protein. The data show 84,000 or so distinct CDR3 sequences, about 45% seen once. This clonotype was obtained from a human donor in good health (CMV status not recorded). Some clones in this sample may be carry-over from other donors' samples. The sequences come from CD8+ T cells from cultured PBMCs, collected from culture after CMV antigen stimulation. The chain combines TRBV7-2 with TRBJ1-2, with D possibly matching TRBD1 (6 bases). CDR3 sequence: CASSLEMRTDGYGYTF. The CDR3 DNA is TGTGCCAGCAGCTTAGAGATGAGGACAGATGGATATGGCTACACCTTC.